The 17 T cell receptor beta chains presented below share a single source sample, sequenced in a study of T cell responses to AZD1222 COVID-19 vaccine. TCRdb keeps only in-frame clones here, not all; method: immunoSEQ multiplex PCR. The sample contains roughly 120,000 clones, 88% of which appear only once. The sample in question was peripheral blood, obtained on day 0 of AZD1222 vaccination. These TCRs come from an adult in good health.

The genes are TRBV6-5 and TRBJ1-2; 8 nucleotides line up with TRBD1. The CDR3 contains 16 residues. The J segment lost 0 bases and the V segment lost 0 bases, leaving 3 bases of the junction unmatched. The germline V gene encodes CDR1 MNHEY and CDR2 SVGAGI. The chain's CDR3 is CASSYSGTGSNYGYTF. In DNA, the CDR3 is TGTGCCAGCAGTTACTCCGGGACAGGTTCTAACTATGGCTACACCTTC.

In DNA, the CDR3 is TGTGCCAGCTCACCGAGTGGGGACTATAGCAATCAGCCCCAGCATTTT. This gives the protein CASSPSGDYSNQPQHF. The chain recombines TRBV18 with TRBJ1-5, with D tentatively TRBD1 (5 bases). Germline CDR1 reads KGHSH; CDR2 reads LQKENI. Trimming shortened V by 3 bases and J by 0 bases, and 12 bases separated the two germline ends. This CDR3 is 16 amino acids long. The whole variable domain, remainder taken from reference TRBV18 and TRBJ1-5, is NAGVMQNPRHLVRRRGQEARLRCSPMKGHSHVYWYRQLPEEGLKFMVYLQKENIIDESGMPKERFSAEFPKEGPSILRIQQVVRGDSAAYFCASSPSGDYSNQPQHFGDGTRLSIL.

J is TRBJ1-2 and V is TRBV12-3 or TRBV12-4; D gene uncertain. V was clipped by 5 bases and J by 5 bases, with 9 bases between them. This CDR3 is built from 12 residues. The CDR3 nucleotides are TGTGCCAGCAGTCTCAACCTTTATGGCTACACCTTC. This encodes CASSLNLYGYTF.

V gene TRBV4-1 combines with J gene TRBJ2-1; D not certain. Germline V gene lookup returns CDR1 MGHRA and CDR2 YSYEKL. Between the trimmed V and J ends, which lost 3 bases and 9 bases, there was a span of 9 bases. This CDR3 has 12 residues. This CDR3 is CASSHLQTEQFF. The CDR3 bases are TGCGCCAGCAGCCATTTACAGACTGAGCAGTTCTTC.

The chain combines TRBV7-9 with TRBJ2-5; no clear D. CDR3 length equals 15 residues. Germline V gene sequence: CDR1 SEHNR, CDR2 FQNEAQ (reference sequence). V was cut by 5 bases and J by 3 bases, with 16 bases left in between. CDR3 coding DNA: TGTGCCAGCAGCCCTAGGACCAGCCCCGAAGAGACCCAGTACTTC. Translation: CASSPRTSPEETQYF.

The rearrangement uses TRBV3-1 (or the pseudogene TRBV3-2) and TRBJ2-1, with TRBD2 matching over 10 bases. The CDR3 runs 15 residues. V lost 1 base and J lost 11; bases outside the gene matches: 8. Germline V gene lookup returns CDR1 LGHDT and CDR2 YNNKEL (reference sequence). The CDR3 bases are TGTGCCAGCAGCCAAGTGCTAGCGGGGGAACCTAAGCAGTTCTTC. Protein product: CASSQVLAGEPKQFF.

A single count supports this clone. V and J are TRBV29-1 and TRBJ2-5; D is possibly TRBD1 (6 bases). Trimming shortened V by 6 bases and J by 5 bases, and 13 bases separated the two germline ends. The V gene's germline CDR1 is SQVTM and CDR2 ANQGSEA. The CDR3 covers 12 residues. The CDR3 DNA sequence: TGCAGCGTCCTGGGGGCCGGGGAGACCCAGTACTTC. The encoded protein is CSVLGAGETQYF.

This chain joins TRBV7-9 and TRBJ2-2, with 7 bases identical to TRBD1. J was trimmed by 6 bases and V by 2 bases; bases with no gene match: 3. CDR1 SEHNR and CDR2 FQNEAQ come from the germline V gene (reference sequence). The CDR3 runs to 14 residues. The CDR3 nucleotides read TGTGCCAGCAGCTTACAGGGGGTGGCCGGGGAGCTGTTTTTT. As protein: CASSLQGVAGELFF.

There are a few counts of this clone. This chain links TRBV29-1 with TRBJ1-2; 9 nucleotides align to TRBD1. Germline V CDR1 and CDR2: SQVTM, ANQGSEA. This CDR3 is 11 amino acids long. The V and J ends lost 3 bases and 13 bases, in that order; junction bases with no gene match: 6. This chain's CDR3 is CSVERGQGPTF. Here the CDR3 DNA reads TGCAGCGTTGAGAGGGGACAGGGACCCACCTTC.

The chain recombines TRBV4-3 with TRBJ2-3; no clear D. Looked up from germline, CDR1 is LGHNA and CDR2 is YSLEER. There are 15 residues in the CDR3. V lost 0 bases to trimming and J lost 4 bases, with 11 bases between them. As DNA, the CDR3 is TGCGCCAGCAGCCAAGAGGTTCGGGTGGCAGATACGCAGTATTTT. As protein: CASSQEVRVADTQYF.

V and J are TRBV7-6 and TRBJ1-1; D ambiguous. Germline CDR1 SGHVS, CDR2 FNYEAQ. CDR3 size: 15 residues. The V gene lost 3 bases and the J gene lost 2 bases, with 13 bases spanning the gap. In nucleotides, the CDR3 is TGTGCCAGCAGCTTGTGGAGCAGTAGAAACACTGAAGCTTTCTTT. It encodes CASSLWSSRNTEAFF.

V is TRBV7-9 and J is TRBJ1-1; D unresolved. Germline V lookup: CDR1 SEHNR, CDR2 FQNEAQ (reference sequence). The CDR3 contains 14 residues. The V end lost 7 bases, the J end lost 0 bases, and 12 bases lay between the germline ends. The CDR3 region has the DNA TGTGCCAGCACCTTTTCGGGCCTGAACACTGAAGCTTTCTTT. Its translation is CASTFSGLNTEAFF.

The V call is TRBV6-5, the J call TRBJ2-7, with TRBD2 matching over 14 bases. V lost 6 bases, J lost 5 bases, and 6 bases stayed unmatched. CDR1 is MNHEY, CDR2 SVGAGI, per germline. The length of the CDR3 is 15 residues. CDR3 residues: CASSRGLAGGHEQYF. DNA of the CDR3: TGTGCCAGCAGCCGAGGACTAGCGGGGGGCCACGAGCAGTACTTC.

The chain has TRBV28 and TRBJ1-5; no firm D call. Between the trimmed V and J ends, which lost 3 bases and 6 bases, there was a span of 9 bases. There are 13 residues in the CDR3. CDR1 and CDR2 (germline): MDHEN, SYDVKM. The CDR3 sequence: CASSLRQIQPQHF. The CDR3 DNA reads as TGTGCCAGCAGTTTGCGGCAGATTCAGCCCCAGCATTTT.

The V and J genes are TRBV28 and TRBJ2-7, with TRBD2 matching over 8 bases. The CDR3 length is 15 residues. CDR1 and CDR2 (germline): MDHEN, SYDVKM. V was clipped by 6 bases and J by 0 bases; unmatched bases: 7. The CDR3 sequence: CASRAHGGASYEQYF. The CDR3 nucleotides are TGTGCCAGCAGGGCTCACGGGGGGGCCTCCTACGAGCAGTACTTC.

The rearrangement links TRBV5-6 to TRBJ1-5; D not certain. Germline CDR1 and CDR2: SGHDT and YYEEEE. The CDR3 is 14 residues long. Deletions cut 6 bases from V and 0 bases from J, with 10 bases between. CDR3 nucleotides: TGTGCCAGCACCCTACAGAATAGCAATCAGCCCCAGCATTTT. Its translation: CASTLQNSNQPQHF.

V usage is TRBV29-1 and J usage is TRBJ1-1; D is undetermined. This CDR3 has 12 residues. Trimming removed 4 bases from V and 0 bases from J, with 6 bases in between. Germline loops: CDR1 SQVTM, CDR2 ANQGSEA. In DNA, the CDR3 is TGCAGCGTTGGGACCATGAACACTGAAGCTTTCTTT. Amino acids: CSVGTMNTEAFF.